This T cell receptor (beta chain) is drawn from a study of blood T cell repertoires in COVID-19. The wider study: PBMCs, B-cell-depleted T cells, or T cells were the source of the cDNA or gDNA that made up the material.

Original analysis: How many nucleated cells were present was estimated from reference gene primer amplification. Assay used: immunoSEQ multiplex PCR; TCRdb lists only in-frame clones, some missing. Clone size and V and J calls were adopted from that table, with D and trimming inferred from the DNA. The sample has about 36,000 clones; over 60% are singletons. This clonotype was obtained from a man in his 60s with active COVID-19. Material for sequencing was peripheral blood.

DNA of the CDR3: TGTGCCAGGAACAGGCCCCCTCCTTATGGCTACACCTTC. Its translation is CARNRPPPYGYTF. The chain combines TRBV19 with TRBJ1-2, with D perhaps TRBD1 (5 bases). Germline-derived CDR1 and CDR2 are LNHDA and SQIVND (reference sequence). The V gene lost 9 bases and the J gene lost 5 bases, with 16 bases spanning the gap. The CDR3 runs to 13 residues.